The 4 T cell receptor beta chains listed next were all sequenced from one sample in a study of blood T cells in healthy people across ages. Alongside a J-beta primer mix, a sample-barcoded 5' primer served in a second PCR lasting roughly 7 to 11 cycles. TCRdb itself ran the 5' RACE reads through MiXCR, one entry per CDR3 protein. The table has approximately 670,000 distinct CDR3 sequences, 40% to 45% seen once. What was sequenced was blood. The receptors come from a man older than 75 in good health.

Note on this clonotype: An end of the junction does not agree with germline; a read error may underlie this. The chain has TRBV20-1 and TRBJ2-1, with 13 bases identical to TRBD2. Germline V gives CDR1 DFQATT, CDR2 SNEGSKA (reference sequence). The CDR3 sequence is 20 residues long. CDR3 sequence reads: CSATLSGTSGIIVSYSEQFF. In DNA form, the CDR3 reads TGCAGTGCTACCCTATCTGGGACTAGCGGGATAATCGTATCCTACAGTGAGCAGTTCTTC.

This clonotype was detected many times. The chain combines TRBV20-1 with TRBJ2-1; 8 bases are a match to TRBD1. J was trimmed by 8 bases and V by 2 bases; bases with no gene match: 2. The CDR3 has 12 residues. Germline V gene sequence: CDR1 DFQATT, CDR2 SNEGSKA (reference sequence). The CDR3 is CSARQGADEQFF. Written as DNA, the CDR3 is TGCAGTGCTAGACAGGGGGCAGATGAGCAGTTCTTC.

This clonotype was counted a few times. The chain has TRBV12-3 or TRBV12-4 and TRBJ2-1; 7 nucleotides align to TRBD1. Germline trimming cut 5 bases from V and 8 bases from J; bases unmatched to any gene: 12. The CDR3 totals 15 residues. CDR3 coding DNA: TGTGCCAGCAGTCCCAAACTGACAGGGTCCCATGAGCAGTTCTTC. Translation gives CASSPKLTGSHEQFF.

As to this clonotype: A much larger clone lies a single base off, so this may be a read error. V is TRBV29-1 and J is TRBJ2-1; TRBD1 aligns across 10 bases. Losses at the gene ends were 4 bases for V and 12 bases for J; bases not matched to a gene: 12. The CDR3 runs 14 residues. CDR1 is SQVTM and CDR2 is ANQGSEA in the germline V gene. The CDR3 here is CSVGQLRQGAGQFF. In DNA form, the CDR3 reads TGCAGCGTTGGACAACTGCGACAGGGGGCTGGGCAGTTCTTC.